One sample yielded the 16 T cell receptor beta chains listed below, sequenced in a study of T cell responses to AZD1222 COVID-19 vaccine. Clones were sequenced by immunoSEQ multiplex PCR, and TCRdb holds only the in-frame ones, with some missing. The repertoire consists of 120,000 to 150,000 clones, with approximately 91% occurring once and the leading ten covering 1.9%. This sample comprised peripheral blood, obtained 28 days after the second AZD1222 dose. These receptors were taken from an adult who received the AZD1222 COVID-19 vaccine.

This sequence joins TRBV9 and TRBJ2-1; D ambiguous. V shed 0 bases and J shed 0 bases, with 13 bases lying between them. The CDR3 is 17 residues long. Looked up from germline, CDR1 is SGDLS and CDR2 is YYNGEE. CDR3 protein: CASSVVAGASSYNEQFF. DNA for the CDR3: TGTGCCAGCAGCGTAGTTGCAGGTGCGAGCTCCTACAATGAGCAGTTCTTC.

The DNA for the CDR3 is TGTGCCAGCAGCAAAGGTTCGCTTGAAGGAAAACTGTTTTTT. Protein sequence: CASSKGSLEGKLFF. This chain uses TRBV7-9 with TRBJ1-4; D remains ambiguous. Germline V gene lookup returns CDR1 SEHNR and CDR2 FQNEAQ (reference sequence). This CDR3 is built from 14 residues. V lost 5 bases to trimming and J lost 10 bases, with 17 bases between them.

This chain joins TRBV5-1 and TRBJ2-6; unclear D gene. The CDR3 sequence is 15 residues long. The V gene lost 0 bases and the J gene lost 0 bases, with 4 bases spanning the gap. CDR1 SGHRS and CDR2 YFSETQ come from the germline V gene. CDR3 bases: TGCGCCAGCAGCTTGGATGTCTCTGGGGCCAACGTCCTGACTTTC. Amino acid sequence: CASSLDVSGANVLTF. Drawing the rest from reference TRBV5-1 and TRBJ2-6, the complete variable domain is KAGVTQTPRYLIKTRGQQVTLSCSPISGHRSVSWYQQTPGQGLQFLFEYFSETQRNKGNFPGRFSGRQFSNSRSEMNVSTLELGDSALYLCASSLDVSGANVLTFGAGSRLTVL.

The chain is built from TRBV7-9 and TRBJ2-5, with D possibly matching TRBD2 (6 bases). The CDR3 is 15 amino acids. CDR1 SEHNR and CDR2 FQNEAQ come from the germline V gene (reference sequence). Trimming removed 5 bases at V and 2 bases at J, with 15 bases between. The CDR3 DNA sequence: TGTGCCAGCAGCGCGGGGCGGTTGCTACAAGAGACCCAGTACTTC. Amino acid sequence: CASSAGRLLQETQYF.

V is TRBV18 and J is TRBJ2-3; D possibly corresponds to TRBD2 (7 bases). V lost 2 bases, J lost 4 bases, and 13 bases lay in between. The germline CDR1 and CDR2 sequences are KGHSH and LQKENI. The CDR3 is made up of 15 amino acids. The CDR3 DNA reads as TGTGCCAGCTCACCAGCCGGGGGGCTGGCAGATACGCAGTATTTT. It translates to CASSPAGGLADTQYF.

The rearrangement joins TRBV3-1 (or the pseudogene TRBV3-2) to TRBJ1-5, with a possible D match to TRBD1 (5 bases). Trimming left V 3 bases short and J 3 bases short, with 15 bases between. The germline V gene has CDR1 LGHDT and CDR2 YNNKEL (reference sequence). This CDR3 contains 16 residues. The CDR3 region has the DNA TGTGCCAGCAGCCATCGAGGGACGGAAGACAATCAGCCCCAGCATTTT. Its protein product is CASSHRGTEDNQPQHF.

The chain employs TRBV7-8 and TRBJ1-6; no clear D. Trimming left V 9 bases short and J 4 bases short, with 13 bases between. The CDR3 runs to 14 residues. Germline V gene lookup returns CDR1 SGHVS and CDR2 FQNEAQ. In DNA form, the CDR3 reads TGTGCCAGTGGGCAGACCGCATATAATTCACCCCTCCACTTT. Translated: CASGQTAYNSPLHF.

This clone was counted a single time. V usage is TRBV5-4 and J usage is TRBJ1-1, with a weak D call TRBD1 (5 bases). The CDR3 length is 15 residues. Germline CDR1 reads SGHNT; CDR2 reads YYREEE (reference sequence). Trimming took 1 base from V and 1 from J, leaving 11 bases between them. The CDR3 spells CASSLTRDPNTEAFF. CDR3 DNA: TGTGCCAGCAGCTTGACCAGGGACCCGAACACTGAAGCTTTCTTT.

This rearrangement joins TRBV7-9 to TRBJ1-2, with D unresolved. V lost 1 base and J lost 4, with 10 bases in between. The CDR3 is made up of 14 amino acids. Germline-derived CDR1 and CDR2 are SEHNR and FQNEAQ (reference sequence). CDR3 in amino acids: CASSLGAAFYGYTF. CDR3 nucleotides: TGTGCCAGCAGCTTAGGGGCAGCCTTCTATGGCTACACCTTC. Full variable domain (remainder filled in from reference TRBV7-9 and TRBJ1-2): DTGVSQNPRHKITKRGQNVTFRCDPISEHNRLYWYRQTLGQGPEFLTYFQNEAQLEKSRLLSDRFSAERPKGSFSTLEIQRTEQGDSAMYLCASSLGAAFYGYTFGSGTRLTVV.

V usage is TRBV19 and J usage is TRBJ2-4; 10 bases map to TRBD2. Germline V gene lookup returns CDR1 LNHDA and CDR2 SQIVND (reference sequence). Germline trimming cut 7 bases from V and 7 bases from J; bases unmatched to any gene: 7. There are 14 residues in the CDR3. DNA for the CDR3: TGTGCCAGTAAAAGAACTAGCGGGAAGAACATTCAGTACTTC. Amino acids: CASKRTSGKNIQYF.

J is TRBJ1-2 and V is TRBV6-6; D ambiguous. V shed 6 bases and J shed 7 bases, with 18 bases lying between them. This CDR3 is built from 14 residues. The V gene's germline CDR1 is MNHNY and CDR2 SVGAGI (reference sequence). CDR3 protein: CASRPSDQAGGYTF. In nucleotides, the CDR3 is TGTGCCAGCAGGCCTTCGGATCAGGCGGGTGGCTACACCTTC.

V and J are TRBV15 and TRBJ2-7; maybe TRBD2 (6 bases). Per germline, CDR1 LNHNV and CDR2 YYDKDF (reference sequence). The CDR3 has 17 residues. V was pared by 0 bases and J by 5 bases, with 20 bases between. The CDR3 coding sequence is TGTGCCACCAGCAGAGATCCCCCGCCTGCGGAGGGGCACGAGCAGTACTTC. It is translated as CATSRDPPPAEGHEQYF.

This sequence joins TRBV27 and TRBJ1-2, with unresolved D. The CDR3 is made up of 14 amino acids. From germline, CDR1 is MNHEY and CDR2 SMNVEV (reference sequence). Trimming took off 5 bases at V and 2 bases at J, with 12 bases between the two ends. In nucleotides, the CDR3 is TGTGCCAGCAGTCCAGGACCGGCCAACTATGGCTACACCTTC. Translating gives CASSPGPANYGYTF.

The V and J genes are TRBV7-9 and TRBJ1-2; TRBD1 might be the D (6 bases). Germline-derived CDR1 and CDR2 are SEHNR and FQNEAQ (reference sequence). The CDR3 consists of 14 residues. The ends were cut back, 6 bases at V and 8 bases at J, with 19 bases in the middle. The CDR3 DNA is TGTGCCAGCAGACCCGGACAGACAAGCGGGGGCTACACCTTC. Encoded protein: CASRPGQTSGGYTF.

The V call is TRBV9, the J call TRBJ1-4, with unresolved D. The germline V gene encodes CDR1 SGDLS and CDR2 YYNGEE. The CDR3 is 16 amino acids. V was cut by 0 bases and J by 5 bases, with 14 bases left in between. Here the CDR3 DNA reads TGTGCCAGCAGCGTAGGGCGGCCCGACGAGAATGAAAAACTGTTTTTT. This codes for CASSVGRPDENEKLFF.

This clone was seen a handful of times. V gene TRBV7-2 combines with J gene TRBJ2-2, with D possibly being TRBD1 (5 bases). With 8 bases removed from V and 3 bases from J, the gap between germline ends came to 10 bases. Germline V gene data show CDR1 as SGHTA and CDR2 as FQGNSA. The CDR3 extends over 13 amino acids. The chain's CDR3 is CASGKQDTGELFF. The CDR3 bases are TGTGCCAGCGGGAAACAGGACACCGGGGAGCTGTTTTTT.